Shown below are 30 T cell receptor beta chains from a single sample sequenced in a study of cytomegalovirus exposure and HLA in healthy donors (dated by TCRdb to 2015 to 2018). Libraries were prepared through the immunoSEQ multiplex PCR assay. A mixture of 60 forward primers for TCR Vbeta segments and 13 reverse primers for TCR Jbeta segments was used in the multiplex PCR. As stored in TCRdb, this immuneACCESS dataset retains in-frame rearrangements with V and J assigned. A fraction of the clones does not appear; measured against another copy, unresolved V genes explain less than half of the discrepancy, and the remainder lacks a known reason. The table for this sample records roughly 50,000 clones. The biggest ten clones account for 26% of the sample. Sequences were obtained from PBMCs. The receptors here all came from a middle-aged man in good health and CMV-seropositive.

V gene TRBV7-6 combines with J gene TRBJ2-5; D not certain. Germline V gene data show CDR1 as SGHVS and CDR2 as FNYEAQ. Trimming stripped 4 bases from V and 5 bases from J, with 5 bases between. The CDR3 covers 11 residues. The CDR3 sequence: CASSSRETQYF. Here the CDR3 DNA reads TGTGCCAGCAGCTCCAGGGAGACCCAGTACTTC.

CDR3 amino acids: CASSLSRDRARSTF. The CDR3 DNA is TGTGCCAGTAGTCTATCCCGGGACAGGGCTAGGAGCACCTTC. The chain combines TRBV19 with TRBJ1-2, with 9 bases identical to TRBD1. The CDR3 runs 14 residues. V gave up 5 bases and J gave up 13 bases; unmatched junction bases: 14. Germline lookup yields CDR1 LNHDA and CDR2 SQIVND (reference sequence).

The CDR3 DNA is TGTGCCAGCAGCTTTGCCCTCCACCTAGCGGGAGGGACAGATACGCAGTATTTT. The encoded protein is CASSFALHLAGGTDTQYF. The chain combines TRBV7-2 with TRBJ2-3; 12 positions match TRBD2. CDR1 is SGHTA, CDR2 FQGNSA, per germline. The CDR3 has 18 amino acids. J gave up 3 bases and V 3 bases, and 10 bases lay outside the gene matches.

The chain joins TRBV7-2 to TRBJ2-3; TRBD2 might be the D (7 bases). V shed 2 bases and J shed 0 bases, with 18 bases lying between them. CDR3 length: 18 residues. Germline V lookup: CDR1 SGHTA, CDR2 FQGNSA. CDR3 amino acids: CASSLKGGAEVSTDTQYF. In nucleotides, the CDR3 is TGTGCCAGCAGCTTAAAGGGGGGGGCCGAGGTTAGCACAGATACGCAGTATTTT. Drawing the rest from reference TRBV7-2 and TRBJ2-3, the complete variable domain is GAGVSQSPSNKVTEKGKDVELRCDPISGHTALYWYRQSLGQGLEFLIYFQGNSAPDKSGLPSDRFSAERTGGSVSTLTIQRTQQEDSAVYLCASSLKGGAEVSTDTQYFGPGTRLTVL.

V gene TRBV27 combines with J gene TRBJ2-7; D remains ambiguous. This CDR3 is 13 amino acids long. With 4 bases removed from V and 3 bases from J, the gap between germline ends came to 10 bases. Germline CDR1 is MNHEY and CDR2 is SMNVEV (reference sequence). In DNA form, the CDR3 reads TGTGCCAGCAGTTCCCGGGTCGACTACGAGCAGTACTTC. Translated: CASSSRVDYEQYF.

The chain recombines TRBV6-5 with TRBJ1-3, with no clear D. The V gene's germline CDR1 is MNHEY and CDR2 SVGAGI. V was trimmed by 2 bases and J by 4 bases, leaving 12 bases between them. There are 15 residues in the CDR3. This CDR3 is CASSYNYSPGNTIYF. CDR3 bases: TGTGCCAGCAGTTACAACTACTCCCCCGGAAACACCATATATTTT.

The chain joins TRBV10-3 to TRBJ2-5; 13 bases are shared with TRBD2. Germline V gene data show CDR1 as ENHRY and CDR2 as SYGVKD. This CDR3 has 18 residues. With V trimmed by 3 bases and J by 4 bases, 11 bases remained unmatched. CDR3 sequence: CAISDSRTGLAGRETQYF. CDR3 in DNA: TGTGCCATCAGTGACTCCCGAACGGGACTAGCGGGGAGAGAGACCCAGTACTTC.

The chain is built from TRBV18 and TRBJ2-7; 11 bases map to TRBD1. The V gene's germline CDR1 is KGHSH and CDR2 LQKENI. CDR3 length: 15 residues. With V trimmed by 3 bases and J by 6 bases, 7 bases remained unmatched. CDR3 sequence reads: CASSPLGTGGGEQYF. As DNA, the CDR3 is TGTGCCAGCTCACCGCTGGGGACAGGGGGAGGCGAGCAGTACTTC.

The CDR3 sequence: CASSLVVGGHGYTF. The CDR3 bases are TGTGCCAGCAGCTTAGTTGTAGGGGGACATGGCTACACCTTC. The chain uses TRBV11-2 and TRBJ1-2; D possibly corresponds to TRBD1 (6 bases). Trimming pared 1 base from V and 6 bases from J, leaving 12 bases between. The CDR3 has 14 residues. CDR1 SGHAT and CDR2 FQNNGV come from the germline V gene.

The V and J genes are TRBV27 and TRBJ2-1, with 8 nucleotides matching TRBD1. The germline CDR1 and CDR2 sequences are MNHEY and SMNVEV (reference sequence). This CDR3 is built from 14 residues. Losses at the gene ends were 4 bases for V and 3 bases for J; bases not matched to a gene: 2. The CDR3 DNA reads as TGTGCCAGCAGTTCCGACAGGGGCTACAATGAGCAGTTCTTC. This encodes CASSSDRGYNEQFF.

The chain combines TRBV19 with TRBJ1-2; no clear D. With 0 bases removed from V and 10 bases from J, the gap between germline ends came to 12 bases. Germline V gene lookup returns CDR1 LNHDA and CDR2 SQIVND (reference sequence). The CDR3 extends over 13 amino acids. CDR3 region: CASSIDAGEDYTF. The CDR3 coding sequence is TGTGCCAGTAGTATAGATGCCGGTGAGGACTACACCTTC.

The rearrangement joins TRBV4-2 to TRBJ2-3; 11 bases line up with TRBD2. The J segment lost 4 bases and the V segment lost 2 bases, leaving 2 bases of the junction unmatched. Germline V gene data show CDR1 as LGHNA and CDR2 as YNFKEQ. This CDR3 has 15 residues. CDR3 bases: TGTGCCAGCAGCCAAACTAGCGGGGGACCAGATACGCAGTATTTT. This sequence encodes CASSQTSGGPDTQYF.

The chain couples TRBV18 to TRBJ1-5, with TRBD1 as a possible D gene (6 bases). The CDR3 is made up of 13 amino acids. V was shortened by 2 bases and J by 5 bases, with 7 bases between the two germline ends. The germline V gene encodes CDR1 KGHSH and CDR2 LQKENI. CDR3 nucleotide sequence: TGTGCCAGCTCACCAGGGGGCGATCAGCCCCAGCATTTT. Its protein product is CASSPGGDQPQHF.

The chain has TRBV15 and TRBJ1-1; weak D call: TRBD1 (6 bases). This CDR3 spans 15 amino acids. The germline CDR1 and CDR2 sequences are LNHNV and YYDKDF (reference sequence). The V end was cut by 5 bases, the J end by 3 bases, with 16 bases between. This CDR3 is CATSPGGAGYTEAFF. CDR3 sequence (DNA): TGTGCCACCAGCCCTGGGGGGGCAGGGTACACTGAAGCTTTCTTT.

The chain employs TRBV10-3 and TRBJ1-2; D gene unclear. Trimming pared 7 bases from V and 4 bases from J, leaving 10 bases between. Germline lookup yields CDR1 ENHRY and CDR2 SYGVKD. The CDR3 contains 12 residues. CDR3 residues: CAIISQSYGYTF. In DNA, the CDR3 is TGTGCCATCATTTCACAGAGCTATGGCTACACCTTC.

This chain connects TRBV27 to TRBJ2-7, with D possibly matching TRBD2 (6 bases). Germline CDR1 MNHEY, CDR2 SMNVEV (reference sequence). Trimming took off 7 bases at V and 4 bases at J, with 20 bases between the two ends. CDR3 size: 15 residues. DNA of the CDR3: TGTGCCAGCACCCCGTTGGGACTTGCAGCGTACGAGCAGTACTTC. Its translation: CASTPLGLAAYEQYF.

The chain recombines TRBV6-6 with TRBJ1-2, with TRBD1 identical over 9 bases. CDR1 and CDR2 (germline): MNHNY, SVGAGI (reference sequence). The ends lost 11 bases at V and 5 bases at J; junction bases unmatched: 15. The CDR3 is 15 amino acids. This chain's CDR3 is CASEGGQGKIYGYTF. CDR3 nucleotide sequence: TGTGCCTCTGAGGGGGGACAGGGAAAAATATATGGCTACACCTTC.

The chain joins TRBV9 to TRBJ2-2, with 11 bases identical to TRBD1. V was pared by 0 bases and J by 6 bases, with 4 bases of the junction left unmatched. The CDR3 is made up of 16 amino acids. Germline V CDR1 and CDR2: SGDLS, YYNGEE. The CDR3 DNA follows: TGTGCCAGCAGCGTAGGCAGGACAGGGGGCGCCGGGGAGCTGTTTTTT. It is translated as CASSVGRTGGAGELFF.

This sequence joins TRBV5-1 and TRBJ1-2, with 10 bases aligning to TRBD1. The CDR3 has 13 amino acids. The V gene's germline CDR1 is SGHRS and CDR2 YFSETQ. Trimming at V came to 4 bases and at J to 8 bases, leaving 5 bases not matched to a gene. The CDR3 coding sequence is TGCGCCAGCAGCCAGACAGGGGGCCCAGGCTACACCTTC. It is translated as CASSQTGGPGYTF.

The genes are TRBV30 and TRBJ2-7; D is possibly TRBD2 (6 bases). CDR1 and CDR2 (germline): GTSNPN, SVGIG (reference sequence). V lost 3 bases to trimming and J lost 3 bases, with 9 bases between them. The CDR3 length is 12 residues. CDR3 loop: CAWSGSGYEQYF. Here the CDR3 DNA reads TGTGCCTGGAGCGGGAGCGGCTACGAGCAGTACTTC. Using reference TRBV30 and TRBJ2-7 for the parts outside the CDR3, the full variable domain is SQTIHQWPATLVQPVGSPLSLECTVEGTSNPNLYWYRQAAGRGLQLLFYSVGIGQISSEVPQNLSASRPQDRQFILSSKKLLLSDSGFYLCAWSGSGYEQYFGPGTRLTVT.

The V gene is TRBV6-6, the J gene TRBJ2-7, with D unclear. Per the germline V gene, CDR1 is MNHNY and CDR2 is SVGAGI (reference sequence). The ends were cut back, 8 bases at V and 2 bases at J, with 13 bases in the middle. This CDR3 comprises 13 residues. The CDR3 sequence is CASHPGGAYEQYF. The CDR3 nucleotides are TGTGCCAGCCACCCCGGCGGCGCCTACGAGCAGTACTTC.

The CDR3 region is CASGQGAYGYTF. DNA of the CDR3: TGTGCCAGCGGACAGGGGGCTTATGGCTACACCTTC. This sequence joins TRBV28 and TRBJ1-2, with 11 bases that match TRBD1. Trimming took 8 bases from V and 5 from J; bases not matched to a gene: 1. Germline CDR1 is MDHEN and CDR2 is SYDVKM. The CDR3 consists of 12 residues.

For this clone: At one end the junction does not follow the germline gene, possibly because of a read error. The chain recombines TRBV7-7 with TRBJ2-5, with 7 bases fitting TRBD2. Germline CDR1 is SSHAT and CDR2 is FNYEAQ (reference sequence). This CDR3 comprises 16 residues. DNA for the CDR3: TGTGCTAGCAGCTTAGGAGCGGGGCAGACCAGGGAGACCCAGTACTTC. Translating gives CASSLGAGQTRETQYF.

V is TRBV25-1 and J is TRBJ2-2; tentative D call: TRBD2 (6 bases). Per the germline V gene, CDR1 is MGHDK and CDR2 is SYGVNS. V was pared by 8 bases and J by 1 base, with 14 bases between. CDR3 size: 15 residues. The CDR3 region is CASLGYGGNTGELFF. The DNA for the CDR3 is TGTGCCAGCCTGGGGTACGGGGGGAACACCGGGGAGCTGTTTTTT.

In DNA form, the CDR3 reads TGTGCCAGCAGTCCCTCGATTTCGGTCGAGCAGTACTTC. As protein: CASSPSISVEQYF. The V and J genes are TRBV27 and TRBJ2-7; D not resolved. CDR1 is MNHEY and CDR2 is SMNVEV in the germline V gene (reference sequence). Deletions cut 5 bases from V and 6 bases from J, with 14 bases between. The CDR3 contains 13 residues.

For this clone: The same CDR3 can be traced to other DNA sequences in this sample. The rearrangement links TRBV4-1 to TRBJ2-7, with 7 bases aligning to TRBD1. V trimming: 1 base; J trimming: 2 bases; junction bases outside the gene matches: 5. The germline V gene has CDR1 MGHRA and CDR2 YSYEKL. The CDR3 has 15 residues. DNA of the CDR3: TGCGCCAGCAGCCAAGCCCACAGGGGAACCTACGAGCAGTACTTC. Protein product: CASSQAHRGTYEQYF.

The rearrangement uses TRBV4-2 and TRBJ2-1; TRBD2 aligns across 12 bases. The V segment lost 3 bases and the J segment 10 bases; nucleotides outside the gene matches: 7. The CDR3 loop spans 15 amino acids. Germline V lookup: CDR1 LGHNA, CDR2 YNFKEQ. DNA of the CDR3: TGTGCCAGCAGCCATTCTAGCGGGGGGGCGGGGGAGCAGTTCTTC. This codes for CASSHSSGGAGEQFF.

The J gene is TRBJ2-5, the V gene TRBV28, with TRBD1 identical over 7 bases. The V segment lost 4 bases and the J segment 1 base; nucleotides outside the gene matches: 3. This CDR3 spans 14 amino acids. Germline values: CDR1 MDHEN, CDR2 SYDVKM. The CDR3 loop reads CASSSGQLQETQYF. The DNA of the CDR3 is TGTGCCAGCAGTTCGGGACAGCTCCAAGAGACCCAGTACTTC.

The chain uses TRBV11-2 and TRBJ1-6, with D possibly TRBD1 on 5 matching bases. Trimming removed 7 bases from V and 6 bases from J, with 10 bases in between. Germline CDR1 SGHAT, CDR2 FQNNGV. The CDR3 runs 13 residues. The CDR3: CASTMGLNSPLHF. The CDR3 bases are TGTGCCAGCACCATGGGGCTTAATTCACCCCTCCACTTT. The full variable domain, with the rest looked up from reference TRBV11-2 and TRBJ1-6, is EAGVAQSPRYKIIEKRQSVAFWCNPISGHATLYWYQQILGQGPKLLIQFQNNGVVDDSQLPKDRFSAERLKGVDSTLKIQPAKLEDSAVYLCASTMGLNSPLHFGNGTRLTVT.

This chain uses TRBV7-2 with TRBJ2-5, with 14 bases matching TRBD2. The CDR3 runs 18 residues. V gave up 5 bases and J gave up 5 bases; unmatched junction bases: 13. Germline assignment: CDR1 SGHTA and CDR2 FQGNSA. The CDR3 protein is CASSRRTSGGRRVETQYF. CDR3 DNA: TGTGCCAGCAGCCGCCGGACTAGCGGGGGGCGTCGGGTGGAGACCCAGTACTTC.